Listed here are 30 T cell receptor beta chains from one sample, sequenced in a study of blood T cell repertoires in COVID-19. This table comes from immunoSEQ multiplex PCR, and its TCRdb copy is limited to in-frame clones, with some not included. The sample includes some 280,000 clones, more than 80% of them seen just once. The sample was peripheral blood. The receptors were gathered from a woman aged 25 to 39 with active or convalescent COVID-19.

The rearrangement uses TRBV29-1 and TRBJ2-3; D is uncertain. The CDR3 is 13 amino acids. The germline V and J ends were trimmed by 3 bases and 4 bases, with 11 bases remaining between them. CDR1 is SQVTM and CDR2 is ANQGSEA in the germline V gene. In DNA, the CDR3 is TGCAGCGTTGAGAGACTCAACCCAGATACGCAGTATTTT. It is translated as CSVERLNPDTQYF.

The chain couples TRBV2 to TRBJ1-2; TRBD1 agrees at 11 bases. Germline values: CDR1 SNHLY, CDR2 FYNNEI. The CDR3 spans 18 residues. J was trimmed by 6 bases and V by 6 bases; bases with no gene match: 18. CDR3 sequence reads: CASSGYRDRGSGRDGYTF. Written as DNA, the CDR3 is TGTGCCAGCAGCGGATACCGGGACAGGGGGTCCGGGCGGGATGGCTACACCTTC.

This chain uses TRBV7-3 with TRBJ2-3, with a weak D call TRBD2 (6 bases). Trimming removed 5 bases from V and 2 bases from J, with 17 bases in between. In germline, CDR1 is SGHTA, CDR2 FQGTGA. This CDR3 comprises 16 residues. As DNA, the CDR3 is TGTGCCAGCAGCGGGGGACTTGCCCCTACCACAGATACGCAGTATTTT. It is translated as CASSGGLAPTTDTQYF.

V gene TRBV12-3 or TRBV12-4 combines with J gene TRBJ1-5; 7 bases are a match to TRBD1. The CDR3 length is 13 residues. The ends lost 6 bases at V and 4 bases at J; junction bases unmatched: 3. The CDR3 region is CASRGTANQPQHF. The CDR3 nucleotides are TGTGCCAGCAGAGGGACAGCTAATCAGCCCCAGCATTTT.

The chain combines TRBV11-3 with TRBJ2-5; D might be TRBD1 (6 bases). Trimming cost V 1 base and J 2 bases, with 17 bases left between them. CDR1 and CDR2 from the germline V gene are SGHNT and YENEEA. CDR3 length: 17 amino acids. In DNA form, the CDR3 reads TGTGCCAGCAGCTTAGGTCGGAGAGGGGGTGGTCAAGAGACCCAGTACTTC. It translates to CASSLGRRGGGQETQYF.

The chain carries TRBV6-5 and TRBJ2-7, with TRBD2 identical over 13 bases. Germline V lookup: CDR1 MNHEY, CDR2 SVGAGI. The length of the CDR3 is 15 residues. V was clipped by 7 bases and J by 10 bases; unmatched bases: 13. CDR3 DNA: TGTGCCAGCAAGACTAGCGGGGGGTCTCCTACGAGTCAGTACTTC. This encodes CASKTSGGSPTSQYF.

V and J are TRBV19 and TRBJ2-2; D is ambiguous. With 7 bases removed from V and 5 bases from J, the gap between germline ends came to 8 bases. Germline CDR1 LNHDA, CDR2 SQIVND (reference sequence). The CDR3 loop spans 12 amino acids. The CDR3 reads CASTPRTGELFF. In DNA form, the CDR3 reads TGTGCCAGTACCCCGAGAACCGGGGAGCTGTTTTTT.

The chain combines TRBV19 with TRBJ1-6; perhaps TRBD1 as D (5 bases). CDR1 and CDR2 from the germline V gene are LNHDA and SQIVND (reference sequence). Trimming took 4 bases from V and 5 from J, leaving 12 bases between them. The CDR3 is 15 amino acids. DNA for the CDR3: TGTGCCAGTAGTACAGCGACAGCCAATAATTCACCCCTCCACTTT. It encodes CASSTATANNSPLHF.

V is TRBV19 and J is TRBJ1-2, with TRBD1 identical over 8 bases. Germline V gives CDR1 LNHDA, CDR2 SQIVND (reference sequence). This CDR3 is built from 15 residues. V shed 5 bases and J 5 bases; nucleotides not matched to a gene: 10. For the CDR3, the DNA is TGTGCCAGTAGTTCCGGACAGGGAAAAGTTTATGGCTACACCTTC. Its translation is CASSSGQGKVYGYTF.

This chain uses TRBV27 with TRBJ2-1; 10 bases map to TRBD2. The length of the CDR3 is 16 residues. Trimming at V came to 8 bases and at J to 3 bases, leaving 10 bases not matched to a gene. The germline gives CDR1 MNHEY, CDR2 SMNVEV (reference sequence). CDR3 region: CASGTLSGGNYNEQFF. CDR3 nucleotide sequence: TGTGCCAGCGGGACACTTAGCGGGGGGAACTACAATGAGCAGTTCTTC.

The V and J genes are TRBV15 and TRBJ1-5; D ambiguous. Germline lookup yields CDR1 LNHNV and CDR2 YYDKDF (reference sequence). The CDR3 totals 12 residues. Trimming shortened V by 4 bases and J by 7 bases, and 8 bases separated the two germline ends. CDR3 bases: TGTGCCACCAGCACGGTCGCACAGCCCCAGCATTTT. Encoded protein: CATSTVAQPQHF.

The chain combines TRBV6-4 with TRBJ2-3; 8 bases are shared with TRBD2. The germline V gene encodes CDR1 MRHNA and CDR2 SNTAGT. CDR3 length: 15 amino acids. The J segment lost 6 bases and the V segment lost 8 bases, leaving 13 bases of the junction unmatched. The CDR3 region has the DNA TGTGCCAGCGGACCCACTGCGGGGGGTTCCGATACGCAGTATTTT. Translated: CASGPTAGGSDTQYF.

This clone occurred a few times. The genes are TRBV30 and TRBJ2-5; tentatively, D is TRBD1 (5 bases). Germline V lookup: CDR1 GTSNPN, CDR2 SVGIG (reference sequence). The V gene lost 1 base and the J gene lost 3 bases, with 9 bases spanning the gap. This CDR3 region has 13 residues. The CDR3 DNA is TGTGCCTGGAGTGGAAACAGGAAAGAGACCCAGTACTTC. This sequence encodes CAWSGNRKETQYF. Full variable domain (outside the CDR3, taken from reference TRBV30 and TRBJ2-5): SQTIHQWPATLVQPVGSPLSLECTVEGTSNPNLYWYRQAAGRGLQLLFYSVGIGQISSEVPQNLSASRPQDRQFILSSKKLLLSDSGFYLCAWSGNRKETQYFGPGTRLLVL.

The V call is TRBV6-6, the J call TRBJ1-2; no clear D. This CDR3 is 13 amino acids long. Germline CDR1 reads MNHNY; CDR2 reads SVGAGI (reference sequence). The germline V and J ends were trimmed by 4 bases and 8 bases, with 14 bases remaining between them. The CDR3, as DNA: TGTGCCAGCAGTTTAGACGGGGAACGGGGCTACACCTTC. The encoded protein is CASSLDGERGYTF.

The chain combines TRBV30 with TRBJ1-5; D remains unclear. The CDR3 consists of 14 residues. V lost 1 base, J lost 0 bases, and 7 bases lay in between. Germline V gene lookup returns CDR1 GTSNPN and CDR2 SVGIG (reference sequence). The CDR3 here is CAWSAEYSNQPQHF. The CDR3 bases are TGTGCCTGGAGTGCAGAATATAGCAATCAGCCCCAGCATTTT. The whole variable domain, remainder taken from reference TRBV30 and TRBJ1-5, is SQTIHQWPATLVQPVGSPLSLECTVEGTSNPNLYWYRQAAGRGLQLLFYSVGIGQISSEVPQNLSASRPQDRQFILSSKKLLLSDSGFYLCAWSAEYSNQPQHFGDGTRLSIL.

The genes are TRBV11-3 and TRBJ2-2, with D tentatively TRBD2 (7 bases). The CDR3 totals 15 residues. Per the germline V gene, CDR1 is SGHNT and CDR2 is YENEEA. Trimming shortened V by 5 bases and J by 7 bases, and 17 bases separated the two germline ends. The CDR3 DNA reads TGTGCCAGCAGCAAGGGGGGGACGGAGAACGGGGAGCTGTTTTTT. Amino acid sequence: CASSKGGTENGELFF.

The chain employs TRBV5-4 and TRBJ1-2; D may be TRBD1 (5 bases). Germline lookup yields CDR1 SGHNT and CDR2 YYREEE (reference sequence). Trimming removed 0 bases from V and 0 bases from J, with 12 bases in between. The CDR3 spans 16 residues. CDR3 in DNA: TGTGCCAGCAGCTTGGGGGGGGACCTCACTAACTATGGCTACACCTTC. Translated: CASSLGGDLTNYGYTF.

The V call is TRBV19, the J call TRBJ1-3; no clear D. The V and J ends lost 10 bases and 8 bases respectively, with 9 bases between them. The CDR3 contains 10 residues. Germline V gene sequence: CDR1 LNHDA, CDR2 SQIVND (reference sequence). The DNA for the CDR3 is TGTGCCACCCGCGGGGACACCATATATTTT. It translates to CATRGDTIYF.

This chain joins TRBV21-1 and TRBJ1-2. TRBV21-1 is a recognized pseudogene. There are 19 residues in the CDR3. For the CDR3, the DNA is TGTGCCAGCAGCAAATATATAAGGGAGGGACGTCCCCGGAATTATGGCTACACCTTC. It specifies CASSKYIREGRPRNYGYTF.

The chain links TRBV6-6 to TRBJ2-6, with D hard to call. Trimming pared 7 bases from V and 1 base from J, leaving 8 bases between. CDR1 and CDR2 (germline): MNHNY, SVGAGI (reference sequence). CDR3 length: 14 amino acids. The DNA for the CDR3 is TGTGCCAGCACAAAGACTTCTGGGGCCAACGTCCTGACTTTC. Protein product: CASTKTSGANVLTF.

This clone was recorded a few times. The chain uses TRBV7-3 and TRBJ2-7; TRBD1 agrees at 10 bases. CDR1 is SGHTA, CDR2 FQGTGA, per germline. The trim removed 3 bases at V and 1 base at J, leaving 9 bases unmatched. This CDR3 has 17 residues. CDR3: CASSLILGQGLSYEQYF. The CDR3 nucleotides read TGTGCCAGCAGCTTGATCCTGGGACAGGGGCTATCCTACGAGCAGTACTTC.

The chain is built from TRBV6-4 and TRBJ2-1; D call uncertain. The CDR3 is made up of 17 amino acids. CDR1 is MRHNA, CDR2 SNTAGT, per germline. Trimming pared 3 bases from V and 3 bases from J, leaving 18 bases between. CDR3 DNA sequence: TGTGCCAGCAGTGAGTGGTGGCCGCCTAGGAGCTACAATGAGCAGTTCTTC. Protein sequence: CASSEWWPPRSYNEQFF.

This clone was seen a single time. This chain joins TRBV6-1 and TRBJ1-1, with TRBD1 as a possible D gene (5 bases). Trimming shortened V by 3 bases and J by 0 bases, and 11 bases separated the two germline ends. The CDR3 is 15 residues long. The germline gives CDR1 MNHNS, CDR2 SASEGT. In nucleotides, the CDR3 is TGTGCCAGCAGTGACCTGGGCAGGGTGAACACTGAAGCTTTCTTT. Protein product: CASSDLGRVNTEAFF.

The gene calls are TRBV27 and TRBJ1-4; 10 nucleotides match TRBD1. The germline gives CDR1 MNHEY, CDR2 SMNVEV (reference sequence). V shed 5 bases and J 3 bases; nucleotides not matched to a gene: 3. CDR3 length equals 15 residues. CDR3 region: CASSPDRGANEKLFF. CDR3 nucleotide sequence: TGTGCCAGCAGTCCGGACAGGGGGGCTAATGAAAAACTGTTTTTT. Based on the CDR3 plus reference TRBV27 and TRBJ1-4, the full variable domain is EAQVTQNPRYLITVTGKKLTVTCSQNMNHEYMSWYRQDPGLGLRQIYYSMNVEVTDKGDVPEGYKVSRKEKRNFPLILESPSPNQTSLYFCASSPDRGANEKLFFGSGTQLSVL.

This clone was seen a single time. The chain has TRBV4-3 and TRBJ2-1, with 9 bases identical to TRBD1. With V trimmed by 0 bases and J by 6 bases, 9 bases remained unmatched. Germline V gene lookup returns CDR1 LGHNA and CDR2 YSLEER. The CDR3 contains 17 residues. The CDR3 here is CASSQDLRDRGSNEQFF. CDR3 DNA: TGCGCCAGCAGCCAAGATCTAAGAGACAGGGGGTCCAATGAGCAGTTCTTC.

This sequence joins TRBV30 and TRBJ2-2; tentatively, D is TRBD1 (6 bases). Trimming took off 3 bases at V and 7 bases at J, with 12 bases between the two ends. The CDR3 spans 13 residues. CDR1 is GTSNPN, CDR2 SVGIG, per germline (reference sequence). The CDR3 here is CAWRDSSVGELFF. The CDR3 coding sequence is TGTGCCTGGAGGGACAGTTCTGTCGGGGAGCTGTTTTTT.

Only a few counts were recorded for this clone. V gene TRBV5-1 combines with J gene TRBJ1-2, with a tentative D call TRBD1 (6 bases). Trimming removed 3 bases at V and 8 bases at J, with 14 bases between. The germline V gene has CDR1 SGHRS and CDR2 YFSETQ. This CDR3 region has 13 residues. CDR3 DNA: TGCGCCAGCAGCTGGAAACAGGGAGACGGCTACACCTTC. Residues: CASSWKQGDGYTF.

V and J are TRBV24-1 and TRBJ2-3; possibly TRBD1 for D (5 bases). CDR1 and CDR2 (germline): KGHDR, SFDVKD. The CDR3 sequence is 13 residues long. Trimming stripped 7 bases from V and 4 bases from J, with 11 bases between. The CDR3 protein is CATSRVGADTQYF. In nucleotides, the CDR3 is TGTGCCACCAGCAGGGTAGGCGCAGATACGCAGTATTTT.

The chain uses TRBV9 and TRBJ2-1; 8 nucleotides match TRBD1. After removal of 0 bases from V and 8 bases from J, the junction contained 7 bases not matched to a gene. Germline assignment: CDR1 SGDLS and CDR2 YYNGEE. The CDR3 totals 15 residues. Here the CDR3 reads CASSVVGDRGYEQFF. CDR3 in DNA: TGTGCCAGCAGCGTAGTGGGAGACAGGGGCTATGAGCAGTTCTTC.

The rearrangement uses TRBV5-4 and TRBJ2-3; TRBD2 matches 9 bases. Trimming took 4 bases from V and 4 from J; bases not matched to a gene: 19. CDR1 is SGHNT, CDR2 YYREEE, per germline (reference sequence). This CDR3 spans 19 amino acids. The CDR3 sequence is CASSPVEAGGPTRADTQYF. The CDR3 DNA reads as TGTGCCAGCAGCCCCGTGGAGGCGGGGGGGCCGACTCGCGCAGATACGCAGTATTTT.